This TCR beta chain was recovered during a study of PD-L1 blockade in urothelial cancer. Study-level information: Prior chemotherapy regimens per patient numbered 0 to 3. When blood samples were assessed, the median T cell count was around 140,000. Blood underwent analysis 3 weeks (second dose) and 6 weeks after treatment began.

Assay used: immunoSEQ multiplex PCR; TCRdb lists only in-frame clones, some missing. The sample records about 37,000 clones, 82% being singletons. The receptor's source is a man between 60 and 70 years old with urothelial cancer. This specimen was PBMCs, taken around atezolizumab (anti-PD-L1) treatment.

CDR3: CASSPTGVNQPQHF. The CDR3 bases are TGTGCCAGCTCACCAACAGGGGTAAATCAGCCCCAGCATTTT. V gene TRBV18 combines with J gene TRBJ1-5, with TRBD1 identical over 7 bases. Germline V gene data show CDR1 as KGHSH and CDR2 as LQKENI. The CDR3 spans 14 residues. Unmatched junction bases numbered 2, after V lost 2 bases and J lost 4 bases.